In its sample, the clone carrying this T cell receptor beta chain was seen a few times. Antigen specificity is unknown. No fewer than 7 million PBMCs went into each sample. This record comes from a study of blood T cells in healthy people across ages. General observations from the study: Both higher diversity and more naive CD4+ cells marked long-lived donors when set against aged donors. The recorded TCR beta diversity per million T cells decreased in a roughly linear manner with age.

V lost 5 bases and J lost 7; bases outside the gene matches: 6. The CDR3 covers 14 residues. Germline values: CDR1 MGHRA, CDR2 YSYEKL. The second PCR ran about 6 to 12 cycles with a sample-barcoded 5' primer and J-beta primers. TCRdb re-analysed the 5' RACE reads in MiXCR, keeping a single row per CDR3 protein. The sample holds 1.5 million or so distinct CDR3 sequences; 35% to 45% are singletons and the top ten take more than 4%. This clonotype was sampled from a woman aged 18-35 years in good health. The chain employs TRBV4-1 and TRBJ2-1, with 9 bases identical to TRBD1. The sample comprised blood. Here the CDR3 DNA reads TGCGCCAGCAGCACCCGGACAGGGGAAAATGAGCAGTTCTTC. Residues: CASSTRTGENEQFF.